Following are 15 T cell receptor beta chains from one sample sequenced in a study of blood T cell repertoires in COVID-19. TCRdb's copy holds only in-frame clones and misses some; the assay was immunoSEQ multiplex PCR. This sample has some 300,000 clones; roughly 90% occur once, and the top ten carry roughly 1%. The sequenced material came from PBMCs or T cells enriched from blood (not recorded which). The receptors derive from a woman in her 30s who had recovered from COVID-19.

CDR3 nucleotide sequence: TGTGCCAGCAGCTTAAGGCAGGGGGTTCAGCCGAACACTGAAGCTTTCTTT. Its protein is CASSLRQGVQPNTEAFF. The J gene is TRBJ1-1, the V gene TRBV7-8; 7 positions agree with TRBD1. The CDR3 has 17 amino acids. Germline V gene data show CDR1 as SGHVS and CDR2 as FQNEAQ. V shed 2 bases and J 1 base; nucleotides not matched to a gene: 10.

The rearrangement joins TRBV9 to TRBJ2-5; 9 positions agree with TRBD2. The trim removed 3 bases at V and 4 bases at J, leaving 10 bases unmatched. Per the germline V gene, CDR1 is SGDLS and CDR2 is YYNGEE. The CDR3 loop spans 16 amino acids. The CDR3: CASSGSGGLQGETQYF. In DNA form, the CDR3 reads TGTGCCAGCAGCGGTAGCGGGGGTCTCCAGGGAGAGACCCAGTACTTC.

V and J are TRBV28 and TRBJ2-2, with a possible D match to TRBD2 (5 bases). This CDR3 spans 17 amino acids. Looked up from germline, CDR1 is MDHEN and CDR2 is SYDVKM. The V and J ends lost 6 bases and 7 bases respectively, with 24 bases between them. The DNA of the CDR3 is TGTGCCAGCAGATTTACCGCACCAGTGAGGGTAGGCGGGGAGCTGTTTTTT. Translating gives CASRFTAPVRVGGELFF.

The chain has TRBV29-1 and TRBJ1-1; maybe TRBD1 (6 bases). Germline V CDR1 and CDR2: SQVTM, ANQGSEA. V gave up 8 bases and J gave up 1 base, with 14 bases separating them. The CDR3 loop spans 13 amino acids. The CDR3 spells CSPRQAPNTEAFF. The DNA of the CDR3 is TGCAGCCCTAGACAGGCGCCGAACACTGAAGCTTTCTTT.

The chain is built from TRBV30 and TRBJ1-2; TRBD1 matches 11 bases. From germline, CDR1 is GTSNPN and CDR2 SVGIG (reference sequence). V lost 0 bases to trimming and J lost 3 bases; unmatched junction nucleotides: 12. The CDR3 is made up of 18 amino acids. CDR3 in amino acids: CAWSVRNPGQGGDYGYTF. The CDR3, as DNA: TGTGCCTGGAGTGTACGTAATCCGGGACAGGGGGGTGACTATGGCTACACCTTC. The full variable domain, its missing parts supplied by reference TRBV30 and TRBJ1-2, is SQTIHQWPATLVQPVGSPLSLECTVEGTSNPNLYWYRQAAGRGLQLLFYSVGIGQISSEVPQNLSASRPQDRQFILSSKKLLLSDSGFYLCAWSVRNPGQGGDYGYTFGSGTRLTVV.

The V call is TRBV7-8, the J call TRBJ1-4; D ambiguous. V shed 5 bases and J shed 7 bases, with 11 bases lying between them. Germline V gives CDR1 SGHVS, CDR2 FQNEAQ. This CDR3 has 13 residues. CDR3 sequence (DNA): TGTGCCAGCAGCCGGGAGGGTGGTGAAAAACTGTTTTTT. The encoded protein is CASSREGGEKLFF.

The chain has TRBV12-3 or TRBV12-4 and TRBJ1-2, with 8 positions matching TRBD1. J lost 5 bases, V lost 7 bases, and 6 bases had no gene match. The CDR3 length is 13 residues. The CDR3 coding sequence is TGTGCCAGCACCCTAGGACAGGGATATGGCTACACCTTC. It translates to CASTLGQGYGYTF.

The chain joins TRBV4-1 to TRBJ2-3, with 7 nucleotides matching TRBD2. V trimming: 3 bases; J trimming: 1 base; junction bases outside the gene matches: 4. This CDR3 is 15 amino acids long. Germline values: CDR1 MGHRA, CDR2 YSYEKL. CDR3 residues: CASSQGLAGTDTQYF. The CDR3 bases are TGCGCCAGCAGCCAGGGGCTAGCGGGCACAGATACGCAGTATTTT.

The chain is built from TRBV6-5 and TRBJ1-5; D is unresolved. The V end was cut by 2 bases, the J end by 2 bases, with 13 bases between. The CDR3 covers 16 residues. The germline V gene encodes CDR1 MNHEY and CDR2 SVGAGI. CDR3 bases: TGTGCCAGCAGTTACGAATGGAGTTTGGGCAATCAGCCCCAGCATTTT. Translating gives CASSYEWSLGNQPQHF.

CDR3 bases: TGTGCCAGCAGCTTAGTACTAGCCCCGCCCGGGGAGCTGTTTTTT. Residues: CASSLVLAPPGELFF. This chain links TRBV7-7 with TRBJ2-2; TRBD2 might be the D (6 bases). V shed 1 base and J shed 6 bases, with 12 bases lying between them. Looked up from germline, CDR1 is SSHAT and CDR2 is FNYEAQ (reference sequence). The CDR3 spans 15 residues.

The genes are TRBV15 and TRBJ1-3; D is undetermined. This CDR3 is built from 14 residues. The V end lost 0 bases, the J end lost 8 bases, and 11 bases lay between the germline ends. Germline CDR1 reads LNHNV; CDR2 reads YYDKDF (reference sequence). CDR3 region: CATSRERVTDTIYF. The DNA for the CDR3 is TGTGCCACCAGCAGAGAACGAGTAACCGACACCATATATTTT.

The chain couples TRBV14 to TRBJ2-3; 7 nucleotides align to TRBD1. Per the germline V gene, CDR1 is SGHDN and CDR2 is FVKESK. After removal of 1 base from V and 2 bases from J, the junction contained 6 bases not matched to a gene. The CDR3 consists of 16 residues. CDR3 nucleotides: TGTGCCAGCAGCCAAGGGGGGACAGACTACACAGATACGCAGTATTTT. Translating it yields CASSQGGTDYTDTQYF. The whole variable domain, filled in from reference TRBV14 and TRBJ2-3, reads EAGVTQFPSHSVIEKGQTVTLRCDPISGHDNLYWYRRVMGKEIKFLLHFVKESKQDESGMPNNRFLAERTGGTYSTLKVQPAELEDSGVYFCASSQGGTDYTDTQYFGPGTRLTVL.

This rearrangement joins TRBV11-2 to TRBJ1-3; D might be TRBD1 (6 bases). Trimming pared 6 bases from V and 4 bases from J, leaving 16 bases between. Germline CDR1 and CDR2: SGHAT and FQNNGV. The CDR3 extends over 15 amino acids. The CDR3 reads CASSRPGGPGNTIYF. The CDR3 DNA reads as TGTGCCAGCAGTCGTCCCGGGGGGCCAGGAAACACCATATATTTT.

This clone was counted a single time. CDR3: CASSLWGGGEKLFF. As DNA, the CDR3 is TGTGCCAGCAGCTTGTGGGGGGGCGGTGAAAAACTGTTTTTT. The chain is built from TRBV5-4 and TRBJ1-4; weak D call: TRBD1 (6 bases). The CDR3 consists of 14 residues. V lost 1 base and J lost 7, with 11 bases in between. CDR1 SGHNT and CDR2 YYREEE come from the germline V gene (reference sequence). The whole variable domain, filled in from reference TRBV5-4 and TRBJ1-4, reads ETGVTQSPTHLIKTRGQQVTLRCSSQSGHNTVSWYQQALGQGPQFIFQYYREEENGRGNFPPRFSGLQFPNYSSELNVNALELDDSALYLCASSLWGGGEKLFFGSGTQLSVL.

The V gene is TRBV5-5, the J gene TRBJ1-6, with D possibly TRBD1 on 5 matching bases. The germline gives CDR1 SGHKS, CDR2 YYEKEE (reference sequence). V lost 9 bases, J lost 0 bases, and 16 bases lay in between. CDR3 length: 16 amino acids. The CDR3 nucleotides are TGTGCCACTGAAGACAGCGAAAGCTCCTATAATTCACCCCTCCACTTT. Its translation is CATEDSESSYNSPLHF.